The sample holds many counts of the clone carrying this TCR beta chain. These data come from a study of T cells in Graves' hyperthyroidism and ophthalmopathy. RNA transcripts served as the template for amplifying TCR beta CDR3 regions. First-round RT-PCR of the TCR CDR3 relied on the HTBI primer set. Each CDR3 protein is one row after TCRdb ran MiXCR on the multiplex PCR reads. There are about 360,000 distinct CDR3 sequences in the sample; about 13% occur only once, and 20% to 25% lies in the top ten. With a duration under 2 months, the hyperthyroidism was newly diagnosed in patients aged 18 to 65. Uncontrolled infection, other autoimmune disease, pregnancy or lactation excluded patients. Each diagnosis was grounded in clinical symptoms, serum thyroxine and TRAb, thyroid ultrasound, and orbital computed tomography. Cells are PBMCs isolated from around 9.4 ml of fresh blood. Germline CDR1 is SGHRS and CDR2 is YFSETQ. The CDR3 consists of 16 residues. The junction had 9 bases not matched to a gene; V was cut back by 0 bases and J by 4 bases.

Sequencing was performed on blood. The chain carries TRBV5-1 and TRBJ1-1, with 7 bases fitting TRBD1. The TCR sequence derives from a man aged 30-40 years with Graves' hyperthyroidism that later progressed to Graves' ophthalmopathy. DNA of the CDR3: TGCGCCAGCAGCTTGGAGGTAGGGGGCGACGGCACTGAAGCTTTCTTT. This codes for CASSLEVGGDGTEAFF.